The rows below give T cell receptor beta chains drawn from one sample of a study of OX40 agonist ivuxolimab in advanced cancers. Produced via immunoSEQ multiplex PCR; TCRdb's table is partial and in-frame only. This table holds about 42,000 clones, 81% found once. The sequenced sample was CD4+ or CD8+ T cells sorted from blood, obtained in a trial of the OX40 agonist ivuxolimab. The receptors here all came from an adult with an advanced solid tumor such as melanoma, head and neck, liver or kidney cancer. Each CDR3 is given with its conserved first and last residue. The D gene is left open where the match is weak. Expanded clones are given a class, and other clones once, few, many or no size at all.

abundance	d_gene	v_gene	j_gene	CDR3nt	CDR3aa
once	.	TRBV20-1	TRBJ1-2	TGCAGTCCTGGGTGGGGCTACACCTTC	CSPGWGYTF
.	.	TRBV11-3	TRBJ2-5	TGTGCCAGCAGCTTAGTTTTGGAGACCCAGTACTTC	CASSLVLETQYF
few	.	TRBV9	TRBJ1-1	TGTGCCAGCAGCGCAAGGGGACGCACTGAAGCTTTCTTT	CASSARGRTEAFF
.	.	TRBV7-9	TRBJ1-1	TGTGCCAGCAGCTTAGAAGGGGGCACTGAAGCTTTCTTT	CASSLEGGTEAFF
.	.	TRBV7-3	TRBJ1-3	TGTGCCAGCAGCCCGCAGGGCTTTGGAAACACCATATATTTT	CASSPQGFGNTIYF
few	.	TRBV9	TRBJ2-3	TGTGCCAGCAGCGTAGAGGCTCGGGGGGATACGCAGTATTTT	CASSVEARGDTQYF
.	.	TRBV10-1	TRBJ2-3	TGCGCCAGCAGTGAGGGTCGGGGGGCCACCACAGATACGCAGTATTTT	CASSEGRGATTDTQYF
.	TRBD2	TRBV7-2	TRBJ2-5	TGTGCCAGCAGCTTAGTTAGGGCTAGCGGGGACTGGGGAGAGACCCAGTACTTC	CASSLVRASGDWGETQYF
.	TRBD2	TRBV7-7	TRBJ2-3	TGTGCTAGCAGCCAAACCGGGACTATAGATACGCAGTATTTT	CASSQTGTIDTQYF
.	.	TRBV9	TRBJ1-1	TGTGCCAGCAGCTTTAGCCCCTCCGACGGCACTGAAGCTTTCTTT	CASSFSPSDGTEAFF
.	TRBD2	TRBV11-3	TRBJ2-2	TGTGCCAGCAGCCGAACTAGCGGGAGCGGCGCCGGGGAGCTGTTTTTT	CASSRTSGSGAGELFF
.	.	TRBV4-2	TRBJ1-4	TGTGCCAGCAGCCTGAGCTGGGCAGGGGAGGAAAAACTGTTTTTT	CASSLSWAGEEKLFF
.	.	TRBV5-1	TRBJ1-3	TGCGCCAGCAGCTCCCGACCGAGCTCTGGAAACACCATATATTTT	CASSSRPSSGNTIYF
once	.	TRBV7-5	TRBJ2-7	TGTGTCAGAAGCTTAGTTAGGGCTAGCGGGAGTCCCTCGCAGTACTTC	CVRSLVRASGSPSQYF
.	TRBD1	TRBV5-1	TRBJ1-5	TGCGCCAGCAGCCCCGGGACAGGGGCGCGTCAGCCCCAGCATTTT	CASSPGTGARQPQHF
few	TRBD1	TRBV4-2	TRBJ1-2	TGTGCCAGCAGGGTTGCGGGACAGAGCTCTTATGGCTACACCTTC	CASRVAGQSSYGYTF
.	.	TRBV7-3	TRBJ2-2	TGTGCCAGCAGCGATGTCGGGGACACCGGGGAGCTGTTTTTT	CASSDVGDTGELFF
.	.	TRBV4-2	TRBJ1-5	TGTGCCAGCAGCCAAGGCTTCGGGGATTATCAGCCCCAGCATTTT	CASSQGFGDYQPQHF
.	TRBD1	TRBV5-1	TRBJ1-5	TGCGCCAGCAGCGAAGGACAGGGAGATCAGCCCCAGCATTTT	CASSEGQGDQPQHF
.	TRBD2	TRBV25-1	TRBJ2-3	TGTGCCAGCAGGGGACTAGCGGGACGGGGCGGGGATACGCAGTATTTT	CASRGLAGRGGDTQYF
.	.	TRBV7-3	TRBJ2-7	TGTGCCAGCAGCCCCTCAGGACGAAGCTCCTACGAGCAGTACTTC	CASSPSGRSSYEQYF
.	.	TRBV7-3	TRBJ1-1	TGTGCCAGCAGCTTGGTGGTGAGGACTGAAGCTTTCTTT	CASSLVVRTEAFF
once	.	TRBV6-5	TRBJ2-7	TGTGCCAGCAGTTACGGGCAGGGACTGGACGAGCAGTACTTC	CASSYGQGLDEQYF
.	TRBD1	TRBV19	TRBJ1-2	TGTGCCAGTAGTACCTCGACAGGGGTCGTGTATGGCTACACCTTC	CASSTSTGVVYGYTF
few	.	TRBV11-3	TRBJ1-5	TGTGCCAGCAGCCCAGATGACGGTCAGCCCCAGCATTTT	CASSPDDGQPQHF
.	.	TRBV7-6	TRBJ2-1	TGTGCCGGCCCCATCCTTAGCTTGATTTCCTACAATGAGCAGTTCTTC	CAGPILSLISYNEQFF
.	.	TRBV4-2	TRBJ1-2	TGTGCCAGCAGCCAATCTGGCTTGGAGGGCAACTATGGCTACACCTTC	CASSQSGLEGNYGYTF
.	.	TRBV4-2	TRBJ2-1	TGTGCCAGCCGCCCGGACCCAAACTCCTACAATGAGCAGTTCTTC	CASRPDPNSYNEQFF
few	.	TRBV20-1	TRBJ1-1	TGCAGTGCTAGTGATAACACTGAAGCTTTCTTT	CSASDNTEAFF
.	.	TRBV2	TRBJ1-2	TGTGCCAGCAATGATAGGAACTATGGCTACACCTTC	CASNDRNYGYTF
.	TRBD1	TRBV9	TRBJ2-1	TGTGCCAGCAGCACCGGACAGGAAGGGAATGAGCAGTTCTTC	CASSTGQEGNEQFF
.	TRBD2	TRBV6-5	TRBJ2-7	TGTGCCAGCAGTGAACTAGCGGGATACTACGAGCAGTACTTC	CASSELAGYYEQYF
.	TRBD2	TRBV5-6	TRBJ2-5	TGTGCCAGCAGCCTAGGATTTACTAGCGGGAGTGGAACCCAGTACTTC	CASSLGFTSGSGTQYF
.	TRBD1	TRBV18	TRBJ1-5	TGTGCCAGCTCACCACTAGGGCCAGGGGGTGGCAATCAGCCCCAGCATTTT	CASSPLGPGGGNQPQHF
.	.	TRBV7-2	TRBJ1-2	TGTGCCAGCAGCTTAAATCCCGGCAGCTATGGCTACACCTTC	CASSLNPGSYGYTF
.	.	TRBV27	TRBJ2-1	TGTGCCAGCAGTTTATCGATACCTAACTATAATGAGCAGTTCTTC	CASSLSIPNYNEQFF
.	TRBD1	TRBV7-3	TRBJ1-1	TGTGCCAGCAGCCAGGGGGCGCGCGCTGAAGCTTTCTTT	CASSQGARAEAFF
.	TRBD2	TRBV6-6	TRBJ2-7	TGTGCCAGCAGTTCGACTAGCGGGAGCTACGAGCAGTACTTC	CASSSTSGSYEQYF
.	.	TRBV25-1	TRBJ2-5	TGTGCCAGCAGTGATAATACCGCGCGGGACGGAATTCAAGAGACCCAGTACTTC	CASSDNTARDGIQETQYF
once	TRBD2	TRBV11-1	TRBJ2-1	TGTGCCAGCAGCTCCGGGACTAGCGGAACCAATGAGCAGTTCTTC	CASSSGTSGTNEQFF
.	.	TRBV29-1	TRBJ1-5	TGCAGCGTTGCGGGGGGTGGTGATCAGCCCCAGCATTTT	CSVAGGGDQPQHF
.	.	TRBV7-2	TRBJ2-2	TGTGCCAGCAGCTCGTCCGGGACTCCGAACACCGGGGAGCTGTTTTTT	CASSSSGTPNTGELFF
.	TRBD1	TRBV5-5	TRBJ2-2	TGTGCCAGCAGCTTAGGGACAGCCACCGGGGAGCTGTTTTTT	CASSLGTATGELFF
.	.	TRBV5-4	TRBJ1-3	TGTGCCAGCAGCTTACCGGGCTCTGGAAACACCATATATTTT	CASSLPGSGNTIYF
once	TRBD1	TRBV27	TRBJ1-2	TGTGCCAGCAGTTTCCACGGGACAGGGGACGGCTACACCTTC	CASSFHGTGDGYTF
.	TRBD1	TRBV2	TRBJ1-5	TGTGCCAGCAGGGGACAGCCGATTAGCAATCAGCCCCAGCATTTT	CASRGQPISNQPQHF
.	.	TRBV7-6	TRBJ2-5	TGTGCCAGCCAAGCTCAAGAGACCCAGTACTTC	CASQAQETQYF
once	.	TRBV19	TRBJ1-4	TGTGCCAGTAGTATTGAGGAAGGAGATGAAAAACTGTTTTTT	CASSIEEGDEKLFF
.	TRBD1	TRBV7-9	TRBJ1-4	TGTGCCAGCAGCTTAGAAGGGACAGTAAATGAAAAACTGTTTTTT	CASSLEGTVNEKLFF
few	.	TRBV2	TRBJ1-1	TGTGCCAGCAGTGAAGGAGGACGGGACACTGAAGCTTTCTTT	CASSEGGRDTEAFF
.	.	TRBV2	TRBJ2-3	TGTGCCAGCAAACCTAGCGAGCGGGATACGCAGTATTTT	CASKPSERDTQYF
.	.	TRBV5-1	TRBJ2-5	TGCGCCAGCAGCGTGACCGTACCCCAAGAGACCCAGTACTTC	CASSVTVPQETQYF
.	TRBD2	TRBV7-7	TRBJ2-2	TGTGCCAGCAGCCTAAACGGCGGGAGCGAAACCGGGGAGCTGTTTTTT	CASSLNGGSETGELFF